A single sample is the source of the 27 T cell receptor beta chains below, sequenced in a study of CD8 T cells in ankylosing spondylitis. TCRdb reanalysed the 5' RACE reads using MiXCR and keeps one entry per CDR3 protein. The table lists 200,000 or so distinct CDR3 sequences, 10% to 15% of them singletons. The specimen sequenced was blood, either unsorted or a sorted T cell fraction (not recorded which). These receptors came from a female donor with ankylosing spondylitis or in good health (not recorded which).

This CDR3 is CSATGTSPDTQYF. CDR3 bases: TGCAGCGCAACGGGGACTAGCCCAGATACGCAGTATTTT. The V call is TRBV29-1, the J call TRBJ2-3; TRBD2 agrees at 9 bases. The length of the CDR3 is 13 residues. Per the germline V gene, CDR1 is SQVTM and CDR2 is ANQGSEA. After removal of 7 bases from V and 4 bases from J, the junction contained 6 bases not matched to a gene.

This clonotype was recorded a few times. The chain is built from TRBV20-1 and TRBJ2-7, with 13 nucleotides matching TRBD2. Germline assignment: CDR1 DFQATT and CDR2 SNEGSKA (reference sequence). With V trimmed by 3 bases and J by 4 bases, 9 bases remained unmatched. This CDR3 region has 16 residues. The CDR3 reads CSARRLAGGLAYEQYF. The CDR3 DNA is TGCAGTGCTAGGAGACTAGCGGGAGGCTTGGCATACGAGCAGTACTTC.

The CDR3 coding sequence is TGTGCCAGCAGTTACGACTACGAGCAGTACTTC. It translates to CASSYDYEQYF. V usage is TRBV7-2 and J usage is TRBJ2-7; no definite D call. Germline CDR1 and CDR2: SGHTA and FQGNSA. V gave up 6 bases and J gave up 3 bases, with 6 bases separating them. This CDR3 spans 11 amino acids.

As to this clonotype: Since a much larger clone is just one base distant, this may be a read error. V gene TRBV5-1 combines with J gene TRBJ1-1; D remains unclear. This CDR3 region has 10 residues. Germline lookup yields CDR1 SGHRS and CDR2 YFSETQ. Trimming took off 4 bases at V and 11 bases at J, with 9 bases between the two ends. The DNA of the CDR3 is TGCGCCAGCAGCCACGGCGTGGCTTTCTTT. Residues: CASSHGVAFF.

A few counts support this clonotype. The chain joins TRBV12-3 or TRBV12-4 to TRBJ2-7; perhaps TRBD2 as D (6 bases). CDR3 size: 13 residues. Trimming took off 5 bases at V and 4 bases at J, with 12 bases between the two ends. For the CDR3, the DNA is TGTGCCAGCAGTATCCCTGGGACTTACGAGCAGTACTTC. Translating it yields CASSIPGTYEQYF.

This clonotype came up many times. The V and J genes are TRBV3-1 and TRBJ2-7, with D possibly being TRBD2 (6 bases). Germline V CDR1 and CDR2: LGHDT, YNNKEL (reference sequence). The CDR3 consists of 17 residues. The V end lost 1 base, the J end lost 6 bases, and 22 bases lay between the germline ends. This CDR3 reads CASSQGASLKRVGEQYF. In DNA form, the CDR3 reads TGTGCCAGCAGCCAAGGGGCCTCACTGAAGCGGGTTGGCGAGCAGTACTTC.

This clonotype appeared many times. The CDR3 region is CASRSGQHTIYF. The CDR3, as DNA: TGTGCCAGCAGATCCGGACAGCACACCATATATTTT. The genes are TRBV6-2 or TRBV6-3 and TRBJ1-3; D may be TRBD1 (6 bases). Germline V gives CDR1 MNHEY, CDR2 SVGEGT. V lost 6 bases, J lost 8 bases, and 11 bases lay in between. This CDR3 contains 12 residues.

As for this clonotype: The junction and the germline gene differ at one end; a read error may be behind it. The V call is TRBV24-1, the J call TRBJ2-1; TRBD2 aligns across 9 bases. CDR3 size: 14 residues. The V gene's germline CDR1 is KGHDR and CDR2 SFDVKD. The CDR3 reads CATNDRGGANEQFF. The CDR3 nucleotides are TGTGCCACCAATGATCGCGGGGGGGCAAATGAGCAGTTCTTC.

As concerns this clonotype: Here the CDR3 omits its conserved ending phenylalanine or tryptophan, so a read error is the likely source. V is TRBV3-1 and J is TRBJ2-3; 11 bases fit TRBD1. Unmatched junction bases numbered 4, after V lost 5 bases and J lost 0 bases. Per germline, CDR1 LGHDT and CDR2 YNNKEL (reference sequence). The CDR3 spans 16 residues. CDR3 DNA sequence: TGTGCCAGCAGCACACGGACAGGGGGCAGCACAGATACGCAGTATGTT. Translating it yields CASSTRTGGSTDTQYV.

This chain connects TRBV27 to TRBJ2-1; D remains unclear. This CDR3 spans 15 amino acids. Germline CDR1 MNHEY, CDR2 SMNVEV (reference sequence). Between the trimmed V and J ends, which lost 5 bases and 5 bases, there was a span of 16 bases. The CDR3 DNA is TGTGCCAGCAGTAGCACTTGGTACTCGGACAATGAGCAGTTCTTC. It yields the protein CASSSTWYSDNEQFF.

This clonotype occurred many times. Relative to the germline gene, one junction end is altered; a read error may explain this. DNA for the CDR3: TGTGCCAGCAGTATAATCAGGGAAGTGAAAACTGAAGCTTTCTTT. Protein product: CASSIIREVKTEAFF. This chain links TRBV28 with TRBJ1-1; tentatively, D is TRBD1 (5 bases). This CDR3 spans 15 amino acids. Germline lookup yields CDR1 MDHEN and CDR2 SYDVKM.

CDR3 in DNA: TGCAGTGCGTCGGGACTAGCGAAAGCGGGGGCCTACGAGCAGTACTTC. It codes for CSASGLAKAGAYEQYF. This chain uses TRBV20-1 with TRBJ2-7, with TRBD2 matching 10 bases. CDR1 and CDR2 from the germline V gene are DFQATT and SNEGSKA (reference sequence). The CDR3 contains 16 residues. After removal of 6 bases from V and 2 bases from J, the junction contained 13 bases not matched to a gene.

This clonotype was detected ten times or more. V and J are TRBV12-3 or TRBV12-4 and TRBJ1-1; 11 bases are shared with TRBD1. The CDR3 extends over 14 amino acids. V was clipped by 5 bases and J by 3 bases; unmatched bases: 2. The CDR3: CASSPGQGDTEAFF. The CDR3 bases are TGTGCCAGCAGTCCGGGACAGGGGGACACTGAAGCTTTCTTT.

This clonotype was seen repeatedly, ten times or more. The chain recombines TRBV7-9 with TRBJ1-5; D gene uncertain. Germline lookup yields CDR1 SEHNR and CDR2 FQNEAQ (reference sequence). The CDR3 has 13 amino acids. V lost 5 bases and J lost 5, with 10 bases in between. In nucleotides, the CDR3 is TGTGCCAGCAGCCGACTTCGGGATCAGCCCCAGCATTTT. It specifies CASSRLRDQPQHF.

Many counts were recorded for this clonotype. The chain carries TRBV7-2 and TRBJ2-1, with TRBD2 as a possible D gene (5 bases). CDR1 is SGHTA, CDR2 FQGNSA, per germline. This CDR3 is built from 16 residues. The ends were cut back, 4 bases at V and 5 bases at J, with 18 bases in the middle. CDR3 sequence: CASSSSTGLANNEQFF. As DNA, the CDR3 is TGTGCCAGCAGCTCGTCAACCGGGCTAGCTAACAATGAGCAGTTCTTC.

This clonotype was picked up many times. The CDR3 spells CASSFGGTTGELFF. The CDR3, as DNA: TGTGCCAGCAGTTTCGGCGGGACCACCGGGGAGCTGTTTTTT. The V call is TRBV12-3 or TRBV12-4, the J call TRBJ2-2; D perhaps matches TRBD2 (6 bases). Deletions cut 3 bases from V and 4 bases from J, with 9 bases between. CDR3 length: 14 amino acids.

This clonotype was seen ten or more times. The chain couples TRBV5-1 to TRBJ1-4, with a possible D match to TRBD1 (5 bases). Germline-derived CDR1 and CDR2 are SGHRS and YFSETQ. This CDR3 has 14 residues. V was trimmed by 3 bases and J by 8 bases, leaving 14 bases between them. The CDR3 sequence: CASSSTGVDEKLFF. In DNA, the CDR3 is TGCGCCAGCAGCTCCACGGGGGTGGACGAAAAACTGTTTTTT.

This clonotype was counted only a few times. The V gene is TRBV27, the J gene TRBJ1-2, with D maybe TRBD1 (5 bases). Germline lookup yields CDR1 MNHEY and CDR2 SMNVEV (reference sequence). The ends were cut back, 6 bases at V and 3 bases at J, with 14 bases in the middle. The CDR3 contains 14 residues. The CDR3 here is CASSRAAGDYGYTF. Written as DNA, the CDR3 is TGTGCCAGCAGCAGGGCTGCGGGGGACTATGGCTACACCTTC.

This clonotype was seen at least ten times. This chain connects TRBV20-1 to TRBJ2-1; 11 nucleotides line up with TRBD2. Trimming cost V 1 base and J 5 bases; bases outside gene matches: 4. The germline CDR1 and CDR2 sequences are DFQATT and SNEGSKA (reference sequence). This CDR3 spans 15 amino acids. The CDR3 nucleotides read TGCAGTGCTAGAGGGACTAGCGGGCCCCACAATGAGCAGTTCTTC. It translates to CSARGTSGPHNEQFF.

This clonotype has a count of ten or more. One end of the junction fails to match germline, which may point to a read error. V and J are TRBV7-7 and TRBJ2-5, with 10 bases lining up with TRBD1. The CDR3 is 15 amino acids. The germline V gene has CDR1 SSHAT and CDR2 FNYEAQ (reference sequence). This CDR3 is CASSFGTGDVETQYF. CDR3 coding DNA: TGTGCTAGCAGCTTCGGGACAGGGGATGTTGAGACCCAGTACTTC. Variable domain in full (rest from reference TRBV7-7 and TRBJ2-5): GAGVSQSPRYKVTKRGQDVTLRCDPISSHATLYWYQQALGQGPEFLTYFNYEAQPDKSGLPSDRFSAERPEGSISTLTIQRTEQRDSAMYRCASSFGTGDVETQYFGPGTRLLVL.

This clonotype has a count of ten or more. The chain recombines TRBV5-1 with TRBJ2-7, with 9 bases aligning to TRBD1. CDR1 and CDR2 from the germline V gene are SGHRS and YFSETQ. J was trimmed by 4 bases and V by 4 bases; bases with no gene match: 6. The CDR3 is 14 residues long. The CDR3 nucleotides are TGCGCCAGCAGCCTCGGGGGACAGGGTTACGAGCAGTACTTC. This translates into CASSLGGQGYEQYF.

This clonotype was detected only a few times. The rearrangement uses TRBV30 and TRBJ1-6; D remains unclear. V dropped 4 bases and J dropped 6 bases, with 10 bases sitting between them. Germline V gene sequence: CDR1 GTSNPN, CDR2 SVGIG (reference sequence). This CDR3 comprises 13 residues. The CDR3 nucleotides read TGTGCCTGGAATGACGGGGTTAATTCACCCCTCCACTTT. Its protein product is CAWNDGVNSPLHF.

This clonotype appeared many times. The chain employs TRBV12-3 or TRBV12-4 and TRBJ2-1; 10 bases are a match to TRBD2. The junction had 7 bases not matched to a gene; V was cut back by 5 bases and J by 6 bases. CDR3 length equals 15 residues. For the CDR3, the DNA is TGTGCCAGCAGTCAATCAGCGGGAGGGTTCAATGAGCAGTTCTTC. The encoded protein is CASSQSAGGFNEQFF.

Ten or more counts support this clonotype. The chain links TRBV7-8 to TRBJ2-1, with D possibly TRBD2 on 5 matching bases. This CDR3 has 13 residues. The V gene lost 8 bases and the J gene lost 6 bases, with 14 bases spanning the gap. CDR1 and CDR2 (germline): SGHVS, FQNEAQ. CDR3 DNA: TGTGCCAGCCGACTAAACGCACTCAATGAGCAGTTCTTC. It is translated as CASRLNALNEQFF.

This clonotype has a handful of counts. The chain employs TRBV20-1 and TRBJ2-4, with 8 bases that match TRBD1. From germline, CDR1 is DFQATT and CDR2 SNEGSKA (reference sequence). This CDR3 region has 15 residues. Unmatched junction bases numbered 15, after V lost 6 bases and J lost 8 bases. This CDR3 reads CSATRPPGTGDIQYF. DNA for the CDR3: TGCAGTGCCACACGACCCCCCGGGACAGGCGACATTCAGTACTTC.

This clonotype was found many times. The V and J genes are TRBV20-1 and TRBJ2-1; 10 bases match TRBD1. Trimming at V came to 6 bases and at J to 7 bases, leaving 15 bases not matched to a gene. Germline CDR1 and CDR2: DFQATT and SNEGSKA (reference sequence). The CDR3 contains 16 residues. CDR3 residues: CSAPLSTGGRWNEQFF. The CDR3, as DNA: TGCAGTGCCCCCCTATCGACAGGGGGCAGGTGGAATGAGCAGTTCTTC.

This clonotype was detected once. The CDR3 sequence is CSARVAGETGELFF. CDR3 nucleotides: TGCAGTGCTAGAGTTGCGGGAGAAACCGGGGAGCTGTTTTTT. The gene calls are TRBV20-1 and TRBJ2-2, with 7 bases lining up with TRBD2. The J segment lost 5 bases and the V segment lost 1 base, leaving 4 bases of the junction unmatched. This CDR3 region has 14 residues. Germline V CDR1 and CDR2: DFQATT, SNEGSKA (reference sequence).